This TCR beta chain was observed in a study of T-cell reconstitution after alpha-beta-depleted transplantation in children. It was with unique molecular identifiers that the TCRbeta library was prepared. TCRdb used MiXCR to reprocess the PCR reads, holding one entry per CDR3 protein. The sample lists hundreds of thousands of distinct CDR3 sequences; about a tenth were seen once. CDR3 size: 15 residues. V gave up 2 bases and J gave up 5 bases, with 15 bases separating them. Germline values: CDR1 LGHDT, CDR2 YNNKEL (reference sequence). Ten or more counts support this clonotype. Sequenced here: PBMCs from the stem cell graft donor, sampled from the stem cell graft. The sequence derives from a human donor who donated a stem cell graft to a child with acute lymphoblastic leukemia. The V call is TRBV3-1, the J call TRBJ1-1; D is uncertain. CDR3 amino acids: CASSQFIGQDTEAFF. CDR3 nucleotide sequence: TGTGCCAGCAGCCAATTTATAGGGCAGGATACTGAAGCTTTCTTT.